Following are 20 T cell receptor beta chains from one sample sequenced in a study of post-analysis software for immune sequencing data. Findings and limits, study-wide: TRBV5-6, TRBV5-1 and TRBV20-1 belonged to a set of about five TRBV segments that were more frequent in patients than controls.

For these receptors, no antigen is known. Every TCR beta cDNA library bore unique molecular identifiers. TCRdb called the PCR reads again in MiXCR, with one record for every CDR3 protein. Of hundreds of thousands of distinct CDR3 sequences listed, 59% are singletons. The sequenced sample was blood. The receptors derive from a girl aged 2 to 10 with multiple sclerosis.

This sequence joins TRBV9 and TRBJ2-1, with D maybe TRBD1 (5 bases). CDR3 size: 16 residues. Germline loops: CDR1 SGDLS, CDR2 YYNGEE. V lost 0 bases to trimming and J lost 3 bases, with 13 bases between them. The CDR3 here is CASSVAGWNFYNEQFF. CDR3 nucleotides: TGTGCCAGCAGCGTAGCAGGGTGGAACTTCTACAATGAGCAGTTCTTC.

The chain carries TRBV7-9 and TRBJ2-3, with TRBD1 as a possible D gene (6 bases). Looked up from germline, CDR1 is SEHNR and CDR2 is FQNEAQ (reference sequence). CDR3 size: 15 residues. The ends were cut back, 4 bases at V and 7 bases at J, with 18 bases in the middle. Here the CDR3 reads CASSSKYRVANTQYF. CDR3 DNA: TGTGCCAGCAGCTCCAAATACAGGGTTGCGAATACGCAGTATTTT.

This clonotype was observed a handful of times. The chain employs TRBV29-1 and TRBJ1-2; no reliable D call. Trimming left V 4 bases short and J 2 bases short, with 5 bases between. The CDR3 spans 11 residues. The V gene's germline CDR1 is SQVTM and CDR2 ANQGSEA. In DNA, the CDR3 is TGCAGCGTTGCCCGGAACTATGGCTACACCTTC. This gives the protein CSVARNYGYTF.

This clonotype appeared a few times. This chain joins TRBV7-2 and TRBJ2-5; a weak D match, TRBD2 (5 bases). Germline CDR1 is SGHTA and CDR2 is FQGNSA. The ends were cut back, 3 bases at V and 0 bases at J, with 8 bases in the middle. The CDR3 is 14 residues long. CDR3 sequence: CASSFSGNQETQYF. Here the CDR3 DNA reads TGTGCCAGCAGCTTCTCGGGGAACCAAGAGACCCAGTACTTC. Supplemented by reference TRBV7-2 and TRBJ2-5, the full variable domain reads GAGVSQSPSNKVTEKGKDVELRCDPISGHTALYWYRQSLGQGLEFLIYFQGNSAPDKSGLPSDRFSAERTGGSVSTLTIQRTQQEDSAVYLCASSFSGNQETQYFGPGTRLLVL.

CDR3 in amino acids: CASSERDRGQFF. CDR3 nucleotide sequence: TGTGCCAGCAGTGAAAGGGACAGGGGGCAGTTCTTC. The chain combines TRBV25-1 with TRBJ2-1, with 10 bases fitting TRBD1. V shed 2 bases and J 12 bases; nucleotides not matched to a gene: 1. The CDR3 is 12 amino acids. CDR1 and CDR2 (germline): MGHDK, SYGVNS. Full variable domain (remainder filled in from reference TRBV25-1 and TRBJ2-1): EADIYQTPRYLVIGTGKKITLECSQTMGHDKMYWYQQDPGMELHLIHYSYGVNSTEKGDLSSESTVSRIRTEHFPLTLESARPSHTSQYLCASSERDRGQFFGPGTRLTVL.

This clonotype was counted a few times. The chain recombines TRBV29-1 with TRBJ1-2; TRBD1 aligns across 10 bases. The CDR3 spans 12 residues. V lost 7 bases and J lost 8; bases outside the gene matches: 7. CDR1 is SQVTM, CDR2 ANQGSEA, per germline. The CDR3 DNA follows: TGCAGCGGCGACAGGGGGCTGGAGGGCTACACCTTC. Translated: CSGDRGLEGYTF.

The gene calls are TRBV28 and TRBJ1-4; D may be TRBD1 (5 bases). This CDR3 is 16 amino acids long. V lost 6 bases, J lost 2 bases, and 16 bases lay in between. Germline assignment: CDR1 MDHEN and CDR2 SYDVKM. CDR3 sequence reads: CASSRPGGATNEKLFF. The DNA of the CDR3 is TGTGCCAGCAGCCGACCCGGAGGGGCTACTAATGAAAAACTGTTTTTT.

This sequence joins TRBV29-1 and TRBJ2-1; D gene ambiguous. This CDR3 is 15 amino acids long. CDR1 is SQVTM and CDR2 is ANQGSEA in the germline V gene. Trimming cost V 0 bases and J 0 bases, with 9 bases left between them. CDR3 DNA sequence: TGCAGCGTTGAAGATCAGTGGGGCTCCTACAATGAGCAGTTCTTC. As protein: CSVEDQWGSYNEQFF.

The chain recombines TRBV19 with TRBJ2-6; perhaps TRBD1 as D (5 bases). V lost 2 bases and J lost 0, with 17 bases in between. Germline V gene lookup returns CDR1 LNHDA and CDR2 SQIVND (reference sequence). The CDR3 totals 19 residues. Here the CDR3 reads CASSISLTVLASGANVLTF. CDR3 in DNA: TGTGCCAGTAGTATAAGTTTGACAGTCTTGGCCTCTGGGGCCAACGTCCTGACTTTC.

The V and J genes are TRBV5-6 and TRBJ2-3; the D gene is possibly TRBD1 (5 bases). Germline CDR1 reads SGHDT; CDR2 reads YYEEEE. V was cut by 3 bases and J by 6 bases, with 17 bases left in between. The CDR3 loop spans 15 amino acids. The CDR3 spells CASSWAPGSDDTQYF. The CDR3 region has the DNA TGTGCCAGCAGCTGGGCCCCAGGGTCGGACGATACGCAGTATTTT.

The CDR3 coding sequence is TGTGCCAGCACCAGACTAGCGGGAGTTCATCTTAGTGACGAGCAGTACTTC. Its protein is CASTRLAGVHLSDEQYF. The rearrangement links TRBV7-8 to TRBJ2-7, with 12 bases identical to TRBD2. V shed 7 bases, J shed 5 bases, and the junction held 15 bases outside the gene matches. The CDR3 is 17 amino acids. Germline V gene lookup returns CDR1 SGHVS and CDR2 FQNEAQ. Using reference TRBV7-8 and TRBJ2-7 for the parts outside the CDR3, the full variable domain is GAGVSQSPRYKVAKRGQDVALRCDPISGHVSLFWYQQALGQGPEFLTYFQNEAQLDKSGLPSDRFFAERPEGSVSTLKIQRTQQEDSAVYLCASTRLAGVHLSDEQYFGPGTRLTVT.

The chain is built from TRBV7-2 and TRBJ1-1; TRBD1 is a possible D gene (5 bases). The CDR3 has 13 amino acids. V lost 1 base and J 4 bases, leaving 7 bases between the germline ends. Germline V gives CDR1 SGHTA, CDR2 FQGNSA. DNA of the CDR3: TGTGCCAGCAGCTTAGTCAGGGTCACTGAAGCTTTCTTT. Its protein is CASSLVRVTEAFF.

This CDR3 is CSALGAGEAKNIQYF. CDR3 in DNA: TGCAGTGCCCTTGGGGCGGGGGAGGCCAAAAACATTCAGTACTTC. The V gene is TRBV20-1, the J gene TRBJ2-4; 7 bases are shared with TRBD2. Germline loops: CDR1 DFQATT, CDR2 SNEGSKA (reference sequence). The CDR3 is made up of 15 amino acids. Trimming took 6 bases from V and 1 from J; bases not matched to a gene: 9.

The chain carries TRBV12-3 or TRBV12-4 and TRBJ1-1; D gene ambiguous. V lost 3 bases and J 2 bases, leaving 16 bases between the germline ends. The CDR3 covers 16 residues. The DNA for the CDR3 is TGTGCCAGCAGTTTCTCTCTTTATGAGAAAAACACTGAAGCTTTCTTT. It translates to CASSFSLYEKNTEAFF.

This chain links TRBV15 with TRBJ2-5; TRBD2 agrees at 11 bases. CDR1 and CDR2 from the germline V gene are LNHNV and YYDKDF (reference sequence). The length of the CDR3 is 18 residues. With 1 base clipped from V and 1 base from J, the junction kept 8 bases outside the gene matches. In nucleotides, the CDR3 is TGTGCCACCAGCAGAGTAGTTGGTAGCGGGGGGGTCCAAGAGACCCAGTACTTC. It specifies CATSRVVGSGGVQETQYF.

V usage is TRBV2 and J usage is TRBJ2-7, with D possibly TRBD2 on 6 matching bases. CDR3 size: 12 residues. CDR1 and CDR2 from the germline V gene are SNHLY and FYNNEI. Trimming took off 2 bases at V and 6 bases at J, with 8 bases between the two ends. The CDR3 reads CASSESSGEQYF. The CDR3 nucleotides are TGTGCCAGCAGTGAAAGTAGCGGCGAGCAGTACTTC.

The CDR3: CSAGGGTPYTEAFF. As DNA, the CDR3 is TGCAGTGCCGGGGGCGGGACACCGTACACTGAAGCTTTCTTT. V gene TRBV20-1 combines with J gene TRBJ1-1; maybe TRBD1 (6 bases). The CDR3 totals 14 residues. V was shortened by 6 bases and J by 3 bases, with 17 bases between the two germline ends. Germline CDR1 DFQATT, CDR2 SNEGSKA (reference sequence).

There are a few counts of this clonotype. The chain couples TRBV14 to TRBJ2-7; no definite D call. The V end lost 6 bases, the J end lost 2 bases, and 11 bases lay between the germline ends. Germline V gene data show CDR1 as SGHDN and CDR2 as FVKESK. The CDR3 runs 13 residues. CDR3: CASRRAAPYEQYF. The CDR3, as DNA: TGTGCCAGCAGGCGAGCAGCCCCCTACGAGCAGTACTTC.

This clonotype was found a few times. This chain uses TRBV18 with TRBJ1-2; D uncertain. CDR1 and CDR2 (germline): KGHSH, LQKENI. Trimming cost V 1 base and J 4 bases, with 16 bases left between them. This CDR3 region has 16 residues. CDR3 sequence reads: CASSPLDGGSSYGYTF. CDR3 DNA sequence: TGTGCCAGCTCACCACTTGACGGAGGGAGCAGCTATGGCTACACCTTC.

This chain uses TRBV19 with TRBJ2-1; D possibly uses TRBD1 or TRBD2 (5 bases each). Trimming cost V 3 bases and J 9 bases, with 15 bases left between them. The CDR3 length is 14 residues. Germline V gene data show CDR1 as LNHDA and CDR2 as SQIVND (reference sequence). CDR3 nucleotides: TGTGCCAGTAGTATTTCCGGAGCAGGGACTGAGCAGTTCTTC. Translating it yields CASSISGAGTEQFF.